These T cell receptor beta chains were read from a single sample in a study of brain T cells in children with intractable seizures. Profiled with immunoSEQ multiplex PCR; TCRdb holds only in-frame clones, not every one. The sample lists fewer than 150,000 clones, 94% occurring once. The material sequenced was peripheral blood, taken at surgery. The origin of the receptors is a boy younger than two with hemimegalencephaly and intractable seizures. The CDR3 runs from the conserved cysteine through the conserved F or W. A D gene is named only where the DNA matches it firmly. Size values are once, few and many counts, or a class for expanded clones, and some rows have none.

TRBV5-1	-	-	TRBJ1-2	CASSLDDSAYGYTF	TGCGCCAGCAGCTTGGACGATTCCGCGTATGGCTACACCTTC
TRBV29-1	-	-	TRBJ1-6	CSVRYDRTANSPLHF	TGCAGCGTTAGATACGATCGGACGGCAAATTCACCCCTCCACTTT
TRBV18	TRBD2	-	TRBJ2-3	CASSSLAGGPDTQYF	TGTGCCAGCTCATCACTAGCGGGAGGGCCAGATACGCAGTATTTT
TRBV6-2/TRBV6-3	-	-	TRBJ2-7	CASSYEGRARASDNEQYF	TGTGCCAGCAGTTATGAGGGCAGGGCTCGTGCTAGCGACAACGAGCAGTACTTC
TRBV5-6	-	-	TRBJ2-3	CASSFGGTDTQYF	TGTGCCAGCAGCTTTGGTGGCACAGATACGCAGTATTTT
TRBV7-9	-	-	TRBJ2-1	CASSLLSGPNEQFF	TGTGCCAGCAGCTTACTATCTGGGCCTAATGAGCAGTTCTTC
TRBV19	TRBD1	once	TRBJ1-1	CASSIAYRDRGWGTEAFF	TGTGCCAGTAGTATAGCGTACCGGGACAGGGGCTGGGGGACTGAAGCTTTCTTT
TRBV6-4	TRBD1	-	TRBJ1-2	CASMKYRGRDGYTF	TGTGCCAGCATGAAATACAGGGGGCGGGATGGCTACACCTTC
TRBV5-8	-	-	TRBJ1-4	CASSLYTGRGEKLFF	TGTGCCAGCAGCTTGTATACAGGCCGGGGTGAAAAACTGTTTTTT
TRBV7-6	-	once	TRBJ2-7	CASSLFLSGEQYF	TGTGCCAGCAGCTTATTCCTGTCCGGCGAGCAGTACTTC
TRBV11-2	-	-	TRBJ1-1	CASSLGRGGRTEAFF	TGTGCCAGCAGCTTAGGTCGGGGGGGGAGGACTGAAGCTTTCTTT
TRBV7-6	-	-	TRBJ2-1	CASSLRGVISYNEQFF	TGTGCCAGCAGCTTAAGGGGGGTTATCTCCTACAATGAGCAGTTCTTC
TRBV28	TRBD1	-	TRBJ2-1	CASSFSGTAYNEQFF	TGTGCCAGCAGTTTTTCCGGGACAGCCTACAATGAGCAGTTCTTC
TRBV19	TRBD2	-	TRBJ2-2	CAIGTSGTTLGAPGELFF	TGTGCCATCGGGACTAGCGGGACCACCCTAGGGGCACCCGGGGAGCTGTTTTTT
TRBV5-4	-	-	TRBJ2-6	CASSPTRTLGANVLTF	TGTGCCAGCAGCCCAACTAGAACTCTTGGGGCCAACGTCCTGACTTTC
TRBV27	-	-	TRBJ2-7	CASSLNLIGVGEQYF	TGTGCCAGCAGTCTCAACTTGATCGGGGTCGGCGAGCAGTACTTC
TRBV6-1	-	-	TRBJ2-7	CASSELRVGEQYF	TGTGCCAGCAGTGAACTGAGGGTCGGGGAGCAGTACTTC
TRBV28	-	-	TRBJ2-7	CASSSDSYEQYF	TGTGCCAGCAGTTCTGACAGCTACGAGCAGTACTTC
TRBV4-1	TRBD2	-	TRBJ2-1	CASSQVEAGPNNEQFF	TGCGCCAGCAGCCAAGTTGAAGCGGGGCCCAACAATGAGCAGTTCTTC
TRBV9	-	-	TRBJ2-7	CASSHLIKHEQYF	TGTGCCAGCAGCCACCTAATAAAGCACGAGCAGTACTTC
TRBV6-5	-	-	TRBJ2-5	CASSYLEARETQYF	TGTGCCAGCAGTTATCTGGAGGCAAGGGAGACCCAGTACTTC
TRBV11-2	-	-	TRBJ2-7	CASSLELYEQYF	TGTGCCAGCAGCTTAGAACTCTACGAGCAGTACTTC
TRBV19	TRBD1	-	TRBJ1-3	CASSLQGAGNTIYF	TGTGCCAGTAGTCTACAGGGGGCTGGAAACACCATATATTTT
TRBV4-2	TRBD2	-	TRBJ2-1	CASSSREGLFYDEQFF	TGTGCCAGCAGTTCTAGGGAGGGACTCTTTTACGATGAGCAGTTCTTC
TRBV11-3	-	-	TRBJ2-1	CASSLARAEQFF	TGTGCCAGCAGCTTAGCCCGTGCTGAGCAGTTCTTC
TRBV6-7	TRBD1	-	TRBJ2-5	CARHRGQETQYF	TGTGCCCGTCACAGGGGACAAGAGACCCAGTACTTC
TRBV5-1	TRBD1	-	TRBJ2-1	CASSPGTGSYNEQFF	TGCGCCAGCAGTCCTGGGACAGGGTCCTACAATGAGCAGTTCTTC
TRBV9	TRBD2	-	TRBJ2-3	CASGPGGGNTDTQYF	TGTGCCAGCGGCCCTGGGGGAGGGAACACAGATACGCAGTATTTT
TRBV27	-	once	TRBJ2-7	CASLNRRGEQYF	TGTGCCAGCCTGAACCGCCGGGGGGAGCAGTACTTC
TRBV28	TRBD1	-	TRBJ1-5	CASSLFPGQGGQPQHF	TGTGCCAGCAGTCTATTCCCGGGACAGGGGGGACAGCCCCAGCATTTT
TRBV7-2	TRBD2	-	TRBJ2-3	CASSLSGGLGLRGTDTQYF	TGTGCCAGCAGCTTATCGGGAGGATTGGGACTTAGGGGTACAGATACGCAGTATTTT
TRBV11-2	TRBD1	-	TRBJ1-5	CASSPWDRGYNQPQHF	TGTGCCAGCAGCCCATGGGACAGGGGATATAATCAGCCCCAGCATTTT
TRBV6-2/TRBV6-3	-	-	TRBJ1-2	CASSDGPYGYTF	TGTGCCAGCAGTGACGGTCCCTATGGCTACACCTTC
TRBV4-1	-	-	TRBJ2-5	CASSPRPALAPPERETQYF	TGCGCCAGCAGCCCCCGACCGGCCCTAGCTCCCCCCGAACGAGAGACCCAGTACTTC
TRBV28	-	-	TRBJ2-3	CASSLLAGDTQYF	TGTGCCAGCAGTTTACTGGCCGGGGATACGCAGTATTTT
TRBV11-2	TRBD2	once	TRBJ2-3	CASSPGTSGGTDTQYF	TGTGCCAGCAGCCCCGGGACTAGCGGAGGCACAGATACGCAGTATTTT
TRBV30	TRBD1	-	TRBJ1-1	CAWSVGGMNTEAFF	TGTGCCTGGAGTGTAGGGGGCATGAACACTGAAGCTTTCTTT
TRBV11-2	-	-	TRBJ2-7	CASSFPTGGQGREQYF	TGTGCCAGCAGCTTCCCTACGGGGGGCCAGGGCAGGGAGCAGTACTTC
TRBV9	-	-	TRBJ1-4	CASSPQFRGGREKLFF	TGTGCCAGCAGCCCCCAATTCAGGGGAGGTCGTGAAAAACTGTTTTTT
TRBV27	-	once	TRBJ1-6	CASSLAAPRNAGQFLNSPLHF	TGTGCCAGCAGTTTAGCCGCCCCCAGAAATGCGGGGCAGTTCCTGAATTCACCCCTCCACTTT
TRBV27	-	-	TRBJ2-1	CASSLTSNEQFF	TGTGCCAGCAGTTTGACTAGCAATGAGCAGTTCTTC
TRBV27	-	-	TRBJ2-3	CASSLNIGTDTQYF	TGTGCCAGCAGTTTAAATATAGGCACAGATACGCAGTATTTT
TRBV21-1	-	-	TRBJ2-5	CASSKGAFQETQYF	TGTGCCAGCAGCAAAGGCGCTTTCCAAGAGACCCAGTACTTC
TRBV15	-	-	TRBJ2-1	CATSAGTGIGSYNEQFF	TGTGCCACCAGTGCGGGGACGGGAATAGGTTCCTACAATGAGCAGTTCTTC
TRBV11-3	TRBD2	once	TRBJ2-6	CASSFLGGRGSGANVLTF	TGTGCCAGCAGCTTCCTCGGCGGGAGAGGAAGTGGGGCCAACGTCCTGACTTTC
TRBV5-6	-	-	TRBJ2-3	CASSYPDTQYF	TGTGCCAGCAGCTACCCAGATACGCAGTATTTT
TRBV10-2	-	-	TRBJ1-5	CASSEGVQPQHF	TGCGCCAGCAGTGAGGGGGTTCAGCCCCAGCATTTT
TRBV10-3	-	-	TRBJ1-1	CAISERRTGSSTEAFF	TGTGCCATCAGTGAGCGTAGGACGGGAAGTAGCACTGAAGCTTTCTTT
TRBV7-6	-	-	TRBJ1-3	CASSTLGGGQTIGGNTIYF	TGTGCCAGCAGCACCCTAGGGGGGGGACAAACCATAGGAGGAAACACCATATATTTT
TRBV25-1	-	-	TRBJ1-6	CASSERQAYNSPLHF	TGTGCCAGCAGTGAGCGGCAGGCGTATAATTCACCCCTCCACTTT